The 24 T cell receptor beta chains listed next were all sequenced from one sample in a study of breast tumors, draining lymph nodes, adjacent tissues. Axillary draining lymph nodes of breast cancer patients supplied the node samples. One entry per CDR3 protein results from TCRdb running MiXCR on the multiplex PCR reads. The data contain 150,000 to 250,000 distinct CDR3 sequences, around 29% of them singletons. Sequencing was performed on axillary lymph node tissue. The receptors were sampled from a female donor with breast cancer. Some clones in this sample may be carry-over from other donors' samples.

The table lists this clonotype with a count of one. CDR3 protein: CASSPPVTNYGYTF. As DNA, the CDR3 is TGTGCCAGCAGCCCGCCCGTAACCAACTATGGCTACACCTTC. This chain links TRBV7-3 with TRBJ1-2; D remains ambiguous. Germline loops: CDR1 SGHTA, CDR2 FQGTGA. The CDR3 totals 14 residues. V was shortened by 5 bases and J by 2 bases, with 12 bases between the two germline ends.

This clonotype has at least ten counts. The chain combines TRBV2 with TRBJ2-3, with D hard to call. CDR3 length equals 15 residues. Germline assignment: CDR1 SNHLY and CDR2 FYNNEI. V lost 5 bases and J lost 1, with 13 bases in between. The CDR3 DNA sequence: TGTGCCAGCAGTATTGTCCGAACGGGCACAGATACGCAGTATTTT. Translating it yields CASSIVRTGTDTQYF. The full variable domain, completed using reference TRBV2 and TRBJ2-3, is EPEVTQTPSHQVTQMGQEVILRCVPISNHLYFYWYRQILGQKVEFLVSFYNNEISEKSEIFDDQFSVERPDGSNFTLKIRSTKLEDSAMYFCASSIVRTGTDTQYFGPGTRLTVL.

In this sample, this clonotype turned up many times. The chain recombines TRBV20-1 with TRBJ1-2; D perhaps matches TRBD1 (5 bases). The germline V gene encodes CDR1 DFQATT and CDR2 SNEGSKA (reference sequence). The length of the CDR3 is 12 residues. V lost 3 bases and J lost 7, with 12 bases in between. CDR3 sequence: CSASPRGGGYTF. The DNA for the CDR3 is TGCAGTGCTAGTCCGAGGGGCGGTGGCTACACCTTC.

This clonotype was found many times. The V and J genes are TRBV5-1 and TRBJ1-6; D may be TRBD1 (5 bases). Germline loops: CDR1 SGHRS, CDR2 YFSETQ. The CDR3 length is 17 residues. Trimming shortened V by 4 bases and J by 0 bases, and 14 bases separated the two germline ends. The CDR3 DNA reads as TGCGCCAGCAGCCGACAGCCTCTTAGCTCCTATAATTCACCCCTCCACTTT. It translates to CASSRQPLSSYNSPLHF.

A word on this clonotype: Because the CDR3's place on the DNA is in doubt, the DNA is left out and the CDR3 is given as listed by TCRdb. This chain joins TRBV6-5 and TRBJ2-5; TRBD1, as called in the table, went unchecked against the DNA. The germline V gene encodes CDR1 MNHEY and CDR2 SVGAGI. 23 amino acids form the CDR3, both terminal residues included. CDR3 loop: CASSSGQGPLREKLFFGSGTQYF.

This clonotype showed up many times. Written as DNA, the CDR3 is TGTGCCAGCAGTTACACAGGGGAAGAGACCCAGTACTTC. Its translation is CASSYTGEETQYF. The chain joins TRBV6-6 to TRBJ2-5, with 7 bases matching TRBD1. CDR3 length: 13 residues. Germline V gene lookup returns CDR1 MNHNY and CDR2 SVGAGI (reference sequence). The V gene end was trimmed by 2 bases and the J gene end by 3 bases; junction bases not matched to a gene: 0.

This clonotype was observed at least ten times. This chain uses TRBV6-5 with TRBJ2-7; a possible D gene is TRBD2 (6 bases). V shed 6 bases and J shed 7 bases, with 22 bases lying between them. CDR3 length equals 15 residues. Germline loops: CDR1 MNHEY, CDR2 SVGAGI. This CDR3 reads CASSYARAGTWEQYF. CDR3 nucleotide sequence: TGTGCCAGCAGCTACGCTAGAGCCGGGACTTGGGAGCAGTACTTC.

This clonotype came up many times. The chain employs TRBV5-8 and TRBJ2-3; TRBD1 matches at 9 bases. Germline V gives CDR1 SGHTS, CDR2 YDEGEE. The V and J ends lost 0 bases and 4 bases, in that order; junction bases with no gene match: 12. The CDR3 has 18 residues. DNA of the CDR3: TGTGCCAGCAGCTTGGGAGCTACGGGACAGGGATATGCAGATACGCAGTATTTT. It encodes CASSLGATGQGYADTQYF.

The rearrangement joins TRBV5-5 to TRBJ2-2, with a tentative D call TRBD2 (6 bases). Trimming stripped 4 bases from V and 8 bases from J, with 15 bases between. CDR1 SGHKS and CDR2 YYEKEE come from the germline V gene (reference sequence). CDR3 length equals 14 residues. The CDR3 DNA reads TGTGCCAGCAGCGACCTCGGAGGGGCTGGGGAGCTGTTTTTT. This encodes CASSDLGGAGELFF.

About this clonotype itself: A much bigger clone sits one base away, suggesting this may be a read error. The gene calls are TRBV19 and TRBJ2-2; TRBD1 aligns across 7 bases. The CDR3 extends over 15 amino acids. V was pared by 4 bases and J by 5 bases, with 7 bases of the junction left unmatched. Germline-derived CDR1 and CDR2 are LNHDA and SQIVND (reference sequence). The CDR3 nucleotides are TGTGCCAGTAGTACCCGACAGGGATGGACCGGGGAGCTGTTTTTT. Its translation is CASSTRQGWTGELFF.

Turning to this clonotype: This may come from a read error, since a much larger clone is one base off. The rearrangement links TRBV7-9 to TRBJ2-2; the D gene is possibly TRBD2 (6 bases). Germline values: CDR1 SEHNR, CDR2 FQNEAQ (reference sequence). The CDR3 spans 19 residues. The CDR3 loop is CASSLGLMRGPMNPGELFF. The CDR3 DNA reads TGTGCCAGCAGCTTAGGCTTGATGCGGGGCCCAATGAACCCCGGGGAGCTGTTTTTT.

This clonotype appeared many times. V is TRBV4-1 and J is TRBJ2-5; TRBD2 aligns across 10 bases. Trimming at V came to 1 base and at J to 5 bases, leaving 7 bases not matched to a gene. Germline V gives CDR1 MGHRA, CDR2 YSYEKL. The CDR3 has 16 amino acids. CDR3 amino acids: CASSQVGAGGGETQYF. CDR3 bases: TGCGCCAGCAGCCAAGTTGGAGCGGGAGGGGGGGAGACCCAGTACTTC.

This clonotype is termed medium-sized. V is TRBV7-9 and J is TRBJ1-6, with TRBD1 matching over 7 bases. The CDR3 is 14 amino acids. Germline lookup yields CDR1 SEHNR and CDR2 FQNEAQ (reference sequence). V was clipped by 6 bases and J by 7 bases; unmatched bases: 6. DNA of the CDR3: TGTGCCAGCAGTCGAGACAGGGCCAATTCACCCCTCCACTTT. Amino acid sequence: CASSRDRANSPLHF.

This clonotype was recorded many times. The V gene is TRBV6-1, the J gene TRBJ1-2; TRBD1 might be the D (5 bases). V dropped 2 bases and J dropped 4 bases, with 14 bases sitting between them. There are 15 residues in the CDR3. Germline V lookup: CDR1 MNHNS, CDR2 SASEGT. In nucleotides, the CDR3 is TGTGCCAGCAGTGAATATCAGGGAACGAGCTATGGCTACACCTTC. Translation: CASSEYQGTSYGYTF.

This clonotype was seen many times. The chain carries TRBV6-5 and TRBJ1-3, with a weak D call TRBD1 (6 bases). The CDR3 is made up of 14 amino acids. The V and J ends lost 6 bases and 0 bases respectively, with 9 bases between them. Germline V gene data show CDR1 as MNHEY and CDR2 as SVGAGI. The CDR3 loop is CASRRTVSGNTIYF. The CDR3 DNA sequence: TGTGCCAGCAGGCGGACAGTCTCTGGAAACACCATATATTTT.

This clonotype was observed many times. J is TRBJ2-5 and V is TRBV30; D gene uncertain. The CDR3 is 12 amino acids. V was shortened by 1 base and J by 5 bases, with 8 bases between the two germline ends. Germline V gene sequence: CDR1 GTSNPN, CDR2 SVGIG (reference sequence). The CDR3 is CAWSELAETQYF. Written as DNA, the CDR3 is TGTGCCTGGAGTGAATTGGCGGAGACCCAGTACTTC.

This clonotype showed up many times. CDR3 DNA: TGTGCCAGCAGTTACGAGGGTCAGAGGACAGATACGCAGTATTTT. Its protein product is CASSYEGQRTDTQYF. The chain couples TRBV6-6 to TRBJ2-3; TRBD2 is a possible D gene (5 bases). Germline CDR1 reads MNHNY; CDR2 reads SVGAGI (reference sequence). V dropped 2 bases and J dropped 3 bases, with 12 bases sitting between them. The CDR3 has 15 amino acids.

The rearrangement uses TRBV6-5 and TRBJ2-5, with TRBD2 matching over 8 bases. This CDR3 region has 15 residues. V shed 6 bases and J 4 bases; nucleotides not matched to a gene: 10. CDR1 MNHEY and CDR2 SVGAGI come from the germline V gene. This CDR3 reads CASSRGGDFGETQYF. The CDR3 DNA is TGTGCCAGCAGCCGGGGGGGGGACTTCGGAGAGACCCAGTACTTC.

This clonotype has a count of ten or more. This chain links TRBV4-1 with TRBJ2-2; 11 bases map to TRBD1. Trimming took 4 bases from V and 0 from J; bases not matched to a gene: 10. Germline V lookup: CDR1 MGHRA, CDR2 YSYEKL. The CDR3 spans 19 residues. The CDR3 DNA reads TGCGCCAGCAGCCGCAGGACAGGGGGCGACACTCCGAACACCGGGGAGCTGTTTTTT. The encoded protein is CASSRRTGGDTPNTGELFF.

This clonotype appeared many times. A much larger clone lies one base from this, so it may be a read error. The chain is built from TRBV20-1 and TRBJ1-2, with D possibly matching TRBD1 (5 bases). Germline CDR1 and CDR2: DFQATT and SNEGSKA (reference sequence). Trimming took 1 base from V and 10 from J, leaving 16 bases between them. This CDR3 region has 13 residues. CDR3 sequence: CSARVSRDKAYTF. In nucleotides, the CDR3 is TGCAGTGCTAGAGTATCCAGGGATAAAGCCTACACCTTC.

Ten or more counts support this clonotype. The chain has TRBV29-1 and TRBJ1-5, with 7 nucleotides matching TRBD1. The CDR3 is made up of 13 amino acids. Trimming cost V 4 bases and J 9 bases; bases outside gene matches: 9. Germline V gene data show CDR1 as SQVTM and CDR2 as ANQGSEA. CDR3 coding DNA: TGCAGCGTTGGAGGGACAGCGGGTAGGCCCCAGCATTTT. This translates into CSVGGTAGRPQHF.

This clonotype showed up many times. The genes are TRBV24-1 and TRBJ2-3; tentative D call: TRBD2 (7 bases). The germline V gene has CDR1 KGHDR and CDR2 SFDVKD. V lost 9 bases and J lost 2, with 11 bases in between. This CDR3 has 13 residues. The CDR3 DNA reads TGTGCCACCGGGGGGGACAACACAGATACGCAGTATTTT. Amino acid sequence: CATGGDNTDTQYF.

This clonotype was seen at least ten times. V and J are TRBV6-6 and TRBJ1-6; 7 positions agree with TRBD1. V lost 8 bases, J lost 6 bases, and 4 bases stayed unmatched. Germline V gene sequence: CDR1 MNHNY, CDR2 SVGAGI (reference sequence). CDR3 length: 13 residues. The CDR3 coding sequence is TGTGCCAGCCGGGACAGTGGTAATTCACCCCTCCACTTT. Encoded protein: CASRDSGNSPLHF.

At least ten counts were recorded for this clonotype. The gene calls are TRBV12-3 or TRBV12-4 and TRBJ2-5, with TRBD1 matching 7 bases. Trimming cost V 5 bases and J 4 bases; bases outside gene matches: 13. The CDR3 runs 16 residues. Here the CDR3 reads CASSPATGTEGETQYF. In DNA form, the CDR3 reads TGTGCCAGCAGTCCTGCCACGGGGACAGAGGGAGAGACCCAGTACTTC.